This T cell receptor (beta chain) was identified in a study of human T cells and chemical hapten exposure. For the study at large: Skin of the upper inner arm, around 2 cm by around 2 cm, received 2% DPC for sensitization. Study outcomes and limitations: Alopecia affecting every donor means their immune response may not match healthy people's.

With 8 bases removed from V and 5 bases from J, the gap between germline ends came to 17 bases. This CDR3 has 14 residues. Germline CDR1 is MDHEN and CDR2 is SYDVKM. In this sample, this clonotype turned up many times. The antigen is unknown. As for time point: pre-sensitization, week 0. The treatment was: therapeutic diphenylcyclopropenone sensitization with weekly scalp DPC. Individual cDNA molecules each carried unique molecular identifiers attached by the library. Via MiXCR, TCRdb re-called the RACE reads, giving one row per CDR3 protein. The sample contains fewer than 200,000 distinct CDR3 sequences, almost 30% of which appear only once.

This receptor was obtained from a woman in her 30s with alopecia areata. Some clones in this sample may be carry-over from other donors' samples. This chain connects TRBV28 to TRBJ2-3; TRBD2 is a possible D gene (5 bases). The specimen comprised whole blood, sampled in connection with sensitization to the hapten diphenylcyclopropenone (DPC). The CDR3 region has the DNA TGTGCCAGCCCCCCTTCGAGGGCCGAAGATACGCAGTATTTT. Translating gives CASPPSRAEDTQYF.